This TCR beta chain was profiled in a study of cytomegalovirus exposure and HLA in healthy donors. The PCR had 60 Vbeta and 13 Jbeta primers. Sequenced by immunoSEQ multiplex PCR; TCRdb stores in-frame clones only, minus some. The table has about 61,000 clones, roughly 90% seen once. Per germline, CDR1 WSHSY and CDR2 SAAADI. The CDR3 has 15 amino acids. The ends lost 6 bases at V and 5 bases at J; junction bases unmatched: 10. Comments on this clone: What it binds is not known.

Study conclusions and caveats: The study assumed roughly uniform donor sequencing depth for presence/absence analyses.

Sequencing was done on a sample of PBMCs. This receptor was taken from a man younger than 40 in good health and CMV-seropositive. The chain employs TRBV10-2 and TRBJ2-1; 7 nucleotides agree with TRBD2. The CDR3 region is CASRKGTTNNNEQFF. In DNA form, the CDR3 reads TGCGCCAGCAGGAAAGGGACTACGAATAACAATGAGCAGTTCTTC.